This T cell receptor beta chain comes out of a study of spatial heterogeneity in lung cancer. By sample share, this clonotype is medium-sized (0.01 to 0.1%). The antigen is unknown. This sample's time point: sample taken at primary tumor resection. Samples were donated by 72 untreated early-stage non-small cell lung cancer patients. Sequencing was performed on whole RNA extracted from tumor and nontumor lung tissue, or from frozen PBMC, and the material was left unsorted. V dropped 2 bases and J dropped 7 bases, with 17 bases sitting between them. The germline V gene encodes CDR1 SGHTA and CDR2 FQGNSA. The CDR3 has 15 amino acids. TCRdb re-derived calls from the 5' RACE reads in MiXCR, one entry per CDR3 protein. The data contain about 30,000 distinct CDR3 sequences, around 6.9% of them seen just once; the ten biggest clones take up roughly 22%. Study-wide results and limits: Expanded alpha and beta TCR counts within tumors tracked tumor mutation counts.

The chain employs TRBV7-2 and TRBJ2-5; D is perhaps TRBD1 or TRBD2 (5 bases each). The clonotype comes from a male donor with early-stage non-small cell lung cancer. The sequencing used lung tumor tissue, collected at surgery. CDR3 DNA: TGTGCCAGCAGCTTACTACGGGGCCACGGAGGGACCCAGTACTTC. It encodes CASSLLRGHGGTQYF. The variable domain in full, with the rest retrieved from reference TRBV7-2 and TRBJ2-5, is GAGVSQSPSNKVTEKGKDVELRCDPISGHTALYWYRQSLGQGLEFLIYFQGNSAPDKSGLPSDRFSAERTGGSVSTLTIQRTQQEDSAVYLCASSLLRGHGGTQYFGPGTRLLVL.